These 20 T cell receptor beta chains came from one sample sequenced in a study of T-cell reconstitution after alpha-beta-depleted transplantation in children. Preparation of the TCRbeta library involved a method that used unique molecular identifiers. TCRdb fed the PCR reads into MiXCR, producing one record per CDR3 protein. The data show 250,000 to 400,000 distinct CDR3 sequences, more than 20% seen once. Sequencing used PBMCs, mostly from graft donor cells, obtained 180 days after TCRalphabeta/CD19-depleted stem cell transplant. The source is a male patient younger than 18 who had a stem cell transplant for acute lymphoblastic leukemia, so the T cells may come from the graft donor.

This chain links TRBV24-1 with TRBJ2-1; D tentatively reads TRBD1 or TRBD2 (5 bases each). The V gene's germline CDR1 is KGHDR and CDR2 SFDVKD. The CDR3 extends over 15 amino acids. Between the trimmed V and J ends, which lost 5 bases and 6 bases, there was a span of 16 bases. The CDR3 coding sequence is TGTGCCACCAGTGCCCTGGGGGATCCCGGCAATGAGCAGTTCTTC. Encoded protein: CATSALGDPGNEQFF.

This clonotype was seen only a few times. The V gene is TRBV2, the J gene TRBJ2-7; 10 nucleotides align to TRBD2. Germline CDR1 SNHLY, CDR2 FYNNEI. The CDR3 consists of 16 residues. The V segment lost 3 bases and the J segment 3 bases; nucleotides outside the gene matches: 8. Written as DNA, the CDR3 is TGTGCCAGCAGTGAGTCGAGCGGGAGGGCCATCTACGAGCAGTACTTC. This codes for CASSESSGRAIYEQYF. Complete variable domain (other parts from reference TRBV2 and TRBJ2-7): EPEVTQTPSHQVTQMGQEVILRCVPISNHLYFYWYRQILGQKVEFLVSFYNNEISEKSEIFDDQFSVERPDGSNFTLKIRSTKLEDSAMYFCASSESSGRAIYEQYFGPGTRLTVT.

This clonotype was detected only once. The chain couples TRBV7-2 to TRBJ2-7; 9 bases fit TRBD1. The CDR3 extends over 16 amino acids. V lost 3 bases, J lost 2 bases, and 8 bases stayed unmatched. Germline V lookup: CDR1 SGHTA, CDR2 FQGNSA. CDR3 in amino acids: CASSFQYRGLTYEQYF. CDR3 coding DNA: TGTGCCAGCAGCTTCCAATACAGGGGGCTCACCTACGAGCAGTACTTC.

This clonotype showed up just a few times. The chain carries TRBV27 and TRBJ2-3; unclear D gene. V lost 3 bases to trimming and J lost 3 bases, with 7 bases between them. The CDR3 runs to 13 residues. CDR1 MNHEY and CDR2 SMNVEV come from the germline V gene (reference sequence). The CDR3 is CASSFWSTDTQYF. The CDR3 DNA is TGTGCCAGCAGTTTTTGGAGTACAGATACGCAGTATTTT.

This clonotype was counted a few times. J is TRBJ2-3 and V is TRBV6-5; D remains ambiguous. The ends were cut back, 2 bases at V and 0 bases at J, with 12 bases in the middle. Germline CDR1 MNHEY, CDR2 SVGAGI. The CDR3 has 16 residues. The CDR3 protein is CASSYGVLASTDTQYF. DNA of the CDR3: TGTGCCAGCAGTTACGGGGTGCTTGCTAGCACAGATACGCAGTATTTT.

This clonotype was observed a few times. This chain links TRBV27 with TRBJ1-1; possibly TRBD1 for D (6 bases). V lost 2 bases, J lost 10 bases, and 11 bases lay in between. Germline V gene lookup returns CDR1 MNHEY and CDR2 SMNVEV (reference sequence). This CDR3 comprises 12 residues. CDR3 residues: CASSLRGGPAFF. The CDR3 DNA reads as TGTGCCAGCAGTTTAAGGGGGGGTCCAGCTTTCTTT.

This clonotype was found a few times. The CDR3 region is CASSLAGDEQFF. In DNA, the CDR3 is TGTGCCAGCAGTTTAGCTGGAGATGAGCAGTTCTTC. The chain joins TRBV12-3 or TRBV12-4 to TRBJ2-1, with unresolved D. Trimming took off 0 bases at V and 8 bases at J, with 5 bases between the two ends. The CDR3 extends over 12 amino acids.

This clonotype turned up a few times. The chain recombines TRBV7-2 with TRBJ2-3, with D perhaps TRBD1 (6 bases). The V gene's germline CDR1 is SGHTA and CDR2 FQGNSA. The CDR3 is 14 residues long. V gave up 6 bases and J gave up 4 bases, with 14 bases separating them. CDR3 sequence (DNA): TGTGCCAGCAGACCCACAGCAGGGGCAGATACGCAGTATTTT. Its protein product is CASRPTAGADTQYF.

This chain joins TRBV29-1 and TRBJ2-7; no clear D gene. This CDR3 is 14 amino acids long. Per germline, CDR1 SQVTM and CDR2 ANQGSEA. The ends were cut back, 5 bases at V and 0 bases at J, with 14 bases in the middle. The CDR3 sequence: CSVHPEGRSYEQYF. In DNA form, the CDR3 reads TGCAGCGTTCACCCAGAAGGGCGCTCCTACGAGCAGTACTTC.

The table lists this clonotype with a few counts. The V gene is TRBV4-1, the J gene TRBJ2-1, with 10 bases matching TRBD2. This CDR3 spans 15 amino acids. From germline, CDR1 is MGHRA and CDR2 YSYEKL. The J segment lost 7 bases and the V segment lost 4 bases, leaving 7 bases of the junction unmatched. CDR3 in DNA: TGCGCCAGCAGCCGGCAGGGGACTAGCGAAAATGAGCAGTTCTTC. This sequence encodes CASSRQGTSENEQFF.

This clonotype has just a few counts. The rearrangement uses TRBV7-8 and TRBJ2-1; TRBD2 matches at 9 bases. With 3 bases clipped from V and 6 bases from J, the junction kept 6 bases outside the gene matches. The CDR3 contains 15 residues. Germline CDR1 is SGHVS and CDR2 is FQNEAQ. The CDR3 DNA sequence: TGTGCCAGCAGCTTCCTAGCGGGGTCTTTCAATGAGCAGTTCTTC. Protein sequence: CASSFLAGSFNEQFF.

This clonotype has a handful of counts. In nucleotides, the CDR3 is TGCAGTGCTAGTGTGTCGTTGAACACTGAAGCTTTCTTT. Protein sequence: CSASVSLNTEAFF. This chain joins TRBV20-1 and TRBJ1-1; D unclear. The CDR3 sequence is 13 residues long. Trimming stripped 3 bases from V and 0 bases from J, with 8 bases between. CDR1 and CDR2 from the germline V gene are DFQATT and SNEGSKA (reference sequence).

The J gene is TRBJ2-4, the V gene TRBV5-4; a possible D gene is TRBD2 (6 bases). The CDR3 has 22 residues. Germline V gene lookup returns CDR1 SGHNT and CDR2 YYREEE (reference sequence). Trimming took off 2 bases at V and 6 bases at J, with 36 bases between the two ends. CDR3 loop: CASSFPRVVRGRTIFSTNIQYF. The CDR3 coding sequence is TGTGCCAGCAGCTTCCCAAGGGTCGTGCGGGGCCGGACGATTTTTTCCACAAACATTCAGTACTTC.

The chain uses TRBV28 and TRBJ1-6, with unresolved D. V was cut by 6 bases and J by 0 bases, with 21 bases left in between. The CDR3 covers 19 residues. The germline CDR1 and CDR2 sequences are MDHEN and SYDVKM. CDR3 DNA sequence: TGTGCCAGCAGCCCGGCCCAAGAAGTACCTAGCTCCTATAATTCACCCCTCCACTTT. The encoded protein is CASSPAQEVPSSYNSPLHF.

The chain couples TRBV27 to TRBJ2-2; D assignment may be TRBD1 or TRBD2 (5 bases each). The V gene's germline CDR1 is MNHEY and CDR2 SMNVEV (reference sequence). The CDR3 runs 15 residues. Trimming took 2 bases from V and 4 from J, leaving 11 bases between them. This CDR3 is CASSLMGPFTGELFF. CDR3 DNA sequence: TGTGCCAGCAGTTTAATGGGACCGTTCACCGGGGAGCTGTTTTTT.

This clonotype was picked up a small number of times. DNA for the CDR3: TGTGCCACCAGCAGAACTAGCGGGAGAATCGAGCAGTACTTC. This codes for CATSRTSGRIEQYF. This chain uses TRBV15 with TRBJ2-7; 11 bases fit TRBD2. The ends lost 2 bases at V and 6 bases at J; junction bases unmatched: 3. Germline V gives CDR1 LNHNV, CDR2 YYDKDF (reference sequence). The length of the CDR3 is 14 residues.

In this sample, this clonotype turned up a few times. The chain recombines TRBV12-3 or TRBV12-4 with TRBJ2-1; 9 bases align to TRBD2. Trimming at V came to 6 bases and at J to 6 bases, leaving 9 bases not matched to a gene. This CDR3 spans 15 amino acids. CDR3 in DNA: TGTGCCAGCAGGGAGACTAGCGGCCTATTCAATGAGCAGTTCTTC. The encoded protein is CASRETSGLFNEQFF.

This clonotype has only a few counts. The V call is TRBV5-5, the J call TRBJ2-1; 7 bases are a match to TRBD2. V lost 4 bases and J lost 9; bases outside the gene matches: 4. The CDR3 has 12 amino acids. Germline V lookup: CDR1 SGHKS, CDR2 YYEKEE (reference sequence). In DNA, the CDR3 is TGTGCCAGCAGCCCGGGGGGTGCTGAGCAGTTCTTC. Protein sequence: CASSPGGAEQFF.

The genes are TRBV3-1 and TRBJ1-2; D gene unclear. The CDR3 consists of 14 residues. Germline loops: CDR1 LGHDT, CDR2 YNNKEL (reference sequence). V was cut by 3 bases and J by 4 bases, with 12 bases left in between. CDR3 nucleotide sequence: TGTGCCAGCAGCCACCCCCGGGCAGGCTATGGCTACACCTTC. Amino acids: CASSHPRAGYGYTF.

The rearrangement uses TRBV12-3 or TRBV12-4 and TRBJ2-7; D is possibly TRBD1 (5 bases). V lost 4 bases to trimming and J lost 3 bases, with 10 bases between them. CDR3 length: 13 amino acids. In DNA, the CDR3 is TGTGCCAGCAGTTGGACACGAGGCTACGAGCAGTACTTC. Translation gives CASSWTRGYEQYF.